Below, one T cell receptor (beta chain) is given with its context. This specimen comes from a study of patients and donors after allogeneic stem cell transplantation. TCRdb used MiXCR to reprocess the RT-PCR reads, holding one entry per CDR3 protein. The table includes 87,000 or so distinct CDR3 sequences, roughly 4.9% detected once. The sequence was collected from a human donor who was either an allogeneic HSCT recipient or a stem cell or donor lymphocyte infusion donor (not recorded which). It is not recorded whose cells these are; they may come from a transplant donor. Sequencing input: blood, either unsorted or a sorted T cell fraction (not recorded which).

CDR3 bases: TGTGCCAGCAGCTCGGGCCCCGAGCCAAGTCAGCCCCAGCATTTT. Translated, it gives CASSSGPEPSQPQHF. The chain uses TRBV3-1 and TRBJ1-5, with D unclear. Germline CDR1 is LGHDT and CDR2 is YNNKEL (reference sequence). The CDR3 covers 15 residues. The V end was cut by 5 bases, the J end by 6 bases, with 17 bases between.